This is a list of T cell receptor beta chains from one sample in a study of T cell repertoires in cytomegalovirus infection. Their antigens are not known. TCRdb ran MiXCR on the reads and lists one entry per CDR3 protein. The profile shows roughly 310,000 distinct CDR3 sequences, 25% to 35% of them singletons. The specimen was cultured PBMCs, collected from culture after CMV antigen stimulation. The receptors originated from a human donor in good health (CMV status not recorded). Some clones in this sample may be carry-over from other donors' samples. CDR3s include the opening cysteine and the closing phenylalanine or tryptophan. A D gene is named only where the DNA matches it firmly. Clone size is not always given. Where it is, it says once, few, many or a class for expanded clones.

d_gene	v_gene	abundance	j_gene	CDR3nt	CDR3aa
NA	TRBV5-6	few	TRBJ1-5	TGTGCCAGCAGTGCGTTACAACAGGGTCCGGGGGGGAATCAGCCCCAGCATTTT	CASSALQQGPGGNQPQHF
NA	TRBV28	NA	TRBJ1-2	TGTGCCAGCAGCCGGAATTCAAGACCGTATGGCTACACCTTC	CASSRNSRPYGYTF
NA	TRBV28	many	TRBJ1-5	TGTGCCAGCAGTTTAGACACGGTAGAATATAGCAATCAGCCCCAGCATTTT	CASSLDTVEYSNQPQHF
NA	TRBV5-5	NA	TRBJ1-2	TGTGCCAGCAGCTTGCGATCAGAAAGCTATGGCTACACCTTC	CASSLRSESYGYTF
NA	TRBV7-3	NA	TRBJ2-3	TGTGCCAGCAGCTTAAACGGTGCCACAGATACGCAGTATTTT	CASSLNGATDTQYF
NA	TRBV7-6	NA	TRBJ2-5	TGTGCCAGCAGCTTAGTAGGGCAAGAGACCCAGTACTTC	CASSLVGQETQYF
TRBD2	TRBV9	few	TRBJ2-3	TGTGCCAGCACTCCGCCGGGACTAGCGGGGATAGATACGCAGTATTTT	CASTPPGLAGIDTQYF
NA	TRBV20-1	NA	TRBJ1-4	TGCAGTGCCTCCGAGAGCTTGAGAGGAAACCTGTTTTTT	CSASESLRGNLFF
TRBD1	TRBV7-9	NA	TRBJ2-3	TGTGCCACCGAACAGGGGGCGAACCGACTCACAGATACGCAGTATTTT	CATEQGANRLTDTQYF
TRBD1	TRBV28	few	TRBJ1-2	TGTGCCAGCAGGATGACAGGGAACTATGGCTACACCTTC	CASRMTGNYGYTF
TRBD2	TRBV5-1	NA	TRBJ2-1	TGCGCCAGCGGGACTAGCGGGGGCTATGGGCAGTTCTTC	CASGTSGGYGQFF
NA	TRBV6-1	NA	TRBJ1-1	TGTGCCAGCAGTCCCACAGGGATGAACACTGAAGCTCTCTTT	CASSPTGMNTEALF
TRBD1	TRBV7-2	few	TRBJ2-7	TGTGCCAGCAGCCTGACAGGGAACCCGAGCTCCTACGAGCAGTACTTC	CASSLTGNPSSYEQYF
TRBD2	TRBV7-6	NA	TRBJ2-1	TGTGCCAGCAGCTTAAGACGGGAGGCTCCCAACAATGAGCAGTTCTTC	CASSLRREAPNNEQFF
TRBD1	TRBV19	many	TRBJ1-2	TGTGCCAGTAGCTCCGGGACAGGGGCTGCCGTTAACTATGGCTACACCTTC	CASSSGTGAAVNYGYTF
NA	TRBV6-5	NA	TRBJ2-1	TGTGCCAGCAGCCCCAGCGGGTTCTCCTACAATGAGCAGTTCTTC	CASSPSGFSYNEQFF
NA	TRBV18	once	TRBJ1-3	TGTGCCAGCTCACCAAGTGCCGACCTCTCTGGAAACACCATATATTTT	CASSPSADLSGNTIYF
NA	TRBV11-2	few	TRBJ2-5	TGTGCCAGCAGCTTAGAGGCGGACCAAGAGACCCAGTACTTC	CASSLEADQETQYF
NA	TRBV24-1	few	TRBJ2-2	TGTGCCACCAGTGATTTGGAGCACCTCGGGGAGCTGTTTTTT	CATSDLEHLGELFF
NA	TRBV7-9	NA	TRBJ2-3	TGTGCCAGCATCGAAGCCCGCACAGATACGCAGTATTTT	CASIEARTDTQYF
TRBD1	TRBV28	NA	TRBJ1-2	TGTGCCAGCACCAATGACAGGGGAGACGGCTACACCTTC	CASTNDRGDGYTF
NA	TRBV28	NA	TRBJ2-1	TGTGCCAGCAGTTTATTCGGTGAGCAGTTCTTC	CASSLFGEQFF
NA	TRBV27	NA	TRBJ1-5	TGTGCCAGCAGTTGGGGTAAGGGCAATCAGCCCCAGCATTTT	CASSWGKGNQPQHF
NA	TRBV7-6	NA	TRBJ2-7	TGTGCCAGCAGCTTAAGACTAGGAGGCGGGGAGCAGTACTTC	CASSLRLGGGEQYF
TRBD1	TRBV6-5	NA	TRBJ2-7	TGTGCCAGCAGTTACTACAGGGGGACTTACGAGCAGTACTTC	CASSYYRGTYEQYF
NA	TRBV24-1	few	TRBJ2-1	TGTGCCACCAGTGCCAGCCGTGGCTACAATGAGCAGTTCTTC	CATSASRGYNEQFF
TRBD2	TRBV19	few	TRBJ2-3	TGTGCCAGTCGCGCTAGCGGGGGGAAAGCAGATACGCAGTATTTT	CASRASGGKADTQYF
NA	TRBV5-4	NA	TRBJ2-5	TGTGCCAGCAGCGCCGGGAACCAAGAGACCCAGTACTTC	CASSAGNQETQYF
NA	TRBV19	NA	TRBJ1-5	TGTGCCAGTAGTATTCAACAGACTACCTTTCAGCCCCAGCATTTT	CASSIQQTTFQPQHF
TRBD1	TRBV18	NA	TRBJ1-2	TGTGCCAGCTCGCATACCCGGGTCCGGGACAGAGTTAACTATGGCTACACCTTC	CASSHTRVRDRVNYGYTF
NA	TRBV28	NA	TRBJ2-7	TGTGCCAGCAGTTTTCTAACCCCGGGGCTAGCGAGCTACGAGCAGTACTTC	CASSFLTPGLASYEQYF
NA	TRBV7-9	NA	TRBJ2-2	TGTGCCAGCAGCTTAGGGCAGGCGAACACCGGGGAGCTGTTTTTT	CASSLGQANTGELFF